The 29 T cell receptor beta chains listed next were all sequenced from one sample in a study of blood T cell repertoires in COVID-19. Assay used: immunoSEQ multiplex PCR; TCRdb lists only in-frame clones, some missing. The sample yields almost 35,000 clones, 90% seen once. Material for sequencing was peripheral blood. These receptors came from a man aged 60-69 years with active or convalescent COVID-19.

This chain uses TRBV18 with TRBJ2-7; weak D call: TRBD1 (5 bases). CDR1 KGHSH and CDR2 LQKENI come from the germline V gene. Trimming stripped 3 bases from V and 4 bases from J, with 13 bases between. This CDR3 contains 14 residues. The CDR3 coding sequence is TGTGCCAGCTCACCGACGACAGAAGTTTACGAGCAGTACTTC. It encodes CASSPTTEVYEQYF.

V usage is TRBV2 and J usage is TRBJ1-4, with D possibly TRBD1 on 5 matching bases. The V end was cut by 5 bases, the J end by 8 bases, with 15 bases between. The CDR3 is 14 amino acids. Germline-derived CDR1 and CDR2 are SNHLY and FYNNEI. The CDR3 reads CASSSGGIREKLFF. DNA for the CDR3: TGTGCCAGCAGTTCCGGGGGGATTCGGGAAAAACTGTTTTTT.

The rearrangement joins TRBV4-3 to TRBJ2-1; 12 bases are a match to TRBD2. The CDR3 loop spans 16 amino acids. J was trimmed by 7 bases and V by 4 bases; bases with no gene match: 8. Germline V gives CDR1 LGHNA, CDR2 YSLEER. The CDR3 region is CASSRRTSGIGNEQFF. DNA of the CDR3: TGCGCCAGCAGCCGACGGACTAGCGGGATCGGGAATGAGCAGTTCTTC.

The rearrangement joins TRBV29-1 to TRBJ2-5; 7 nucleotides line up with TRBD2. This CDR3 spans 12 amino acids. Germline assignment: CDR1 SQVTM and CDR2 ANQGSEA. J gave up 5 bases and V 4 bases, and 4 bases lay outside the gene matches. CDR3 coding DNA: TGCAGCGTTGCGTGGGGAGGGGAGACCCAGTACTTC. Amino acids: CSVAWGGETQYF.

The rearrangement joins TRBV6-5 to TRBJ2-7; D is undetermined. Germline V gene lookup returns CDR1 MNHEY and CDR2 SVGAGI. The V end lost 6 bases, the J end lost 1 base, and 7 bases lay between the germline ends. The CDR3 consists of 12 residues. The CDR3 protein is CASSTDSYEQYF. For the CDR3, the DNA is TGTGCCAGCAGCACAGATTCCTACGAGCAGTACTTC.

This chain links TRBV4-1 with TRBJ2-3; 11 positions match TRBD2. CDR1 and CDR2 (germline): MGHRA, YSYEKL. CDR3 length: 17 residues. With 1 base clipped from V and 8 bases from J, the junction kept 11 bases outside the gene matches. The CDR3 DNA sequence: TGCGCCAGCAGCCAAGGTGTTAGCGGGGGGGCCTTTGGTACGCAGTATTTT. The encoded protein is CASSQGVSGGAFGTQYF.

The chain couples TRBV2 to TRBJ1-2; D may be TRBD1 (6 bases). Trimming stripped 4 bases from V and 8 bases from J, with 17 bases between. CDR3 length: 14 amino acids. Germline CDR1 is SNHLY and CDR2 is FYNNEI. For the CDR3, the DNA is TGTGCCAGCAGTGCCCGGACAGCAGTGGGGGGCTACACCTTC. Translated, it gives CASSARTAVGGYTF.

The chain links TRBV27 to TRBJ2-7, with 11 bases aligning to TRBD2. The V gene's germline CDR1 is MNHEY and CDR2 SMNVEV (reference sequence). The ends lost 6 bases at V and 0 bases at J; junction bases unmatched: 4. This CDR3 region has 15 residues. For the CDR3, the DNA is TGTGCCAGCAGCCCGACTAGCGGGACCTCCTACGAGCAGTACTTC. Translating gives CASSPTSGTSYEQYF.

In DNA, the CDR3 is TGTGCCAGCAGCAAGACTAGCGGGTCCTACGAGCAGTACTTC. Residues: CASSKTSGSYEQYF. The rearrangement links TRBV2 to TRBJ2-7, with TRBD2 matching over 10 bases. Germline V gives CDR1 SNHLY, CDR2 FYNNEI. After removal of 6 bases from V and 1 base from J, the junction contained 3 bases not matched to a gene. There are 14 residues in the CDR3.

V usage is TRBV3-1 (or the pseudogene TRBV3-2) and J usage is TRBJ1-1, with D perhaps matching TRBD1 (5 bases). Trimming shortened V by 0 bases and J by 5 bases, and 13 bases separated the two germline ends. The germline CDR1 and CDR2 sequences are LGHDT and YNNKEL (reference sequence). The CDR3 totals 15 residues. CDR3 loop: CASSQDGGVVTEAFF. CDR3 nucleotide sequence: TGTGCCAGCAGCCAAGATGGAGGGGTGGTGACTGAAGCTTTCTTT.

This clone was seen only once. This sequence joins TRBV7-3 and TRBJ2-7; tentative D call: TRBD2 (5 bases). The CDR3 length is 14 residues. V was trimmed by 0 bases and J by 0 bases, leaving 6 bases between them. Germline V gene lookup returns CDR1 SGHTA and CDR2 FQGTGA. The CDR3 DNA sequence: TGTGCCAGCAGCTTAACAGGGAGCTCCTACGAGCAGTACTTC. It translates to CASSLTGSSYEQYF.

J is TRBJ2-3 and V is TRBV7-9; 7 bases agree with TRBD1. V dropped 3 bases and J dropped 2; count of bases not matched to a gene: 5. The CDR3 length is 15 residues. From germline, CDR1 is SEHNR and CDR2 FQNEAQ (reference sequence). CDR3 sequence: CASSFLRGPTDTQYF. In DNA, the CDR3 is TGTGCCAGCAGCTTTTTGAGGGGGCCCACAGATACGCAGTATTTT.

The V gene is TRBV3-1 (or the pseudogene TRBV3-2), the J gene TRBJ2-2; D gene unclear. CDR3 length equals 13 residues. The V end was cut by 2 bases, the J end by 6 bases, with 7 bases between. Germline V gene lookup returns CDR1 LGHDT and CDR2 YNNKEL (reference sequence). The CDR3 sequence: CASSQTAAGELFF. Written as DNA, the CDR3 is TGTGCCAGCAGCCAAACGGCGGCCGGGGAGCTGTTTTTT.

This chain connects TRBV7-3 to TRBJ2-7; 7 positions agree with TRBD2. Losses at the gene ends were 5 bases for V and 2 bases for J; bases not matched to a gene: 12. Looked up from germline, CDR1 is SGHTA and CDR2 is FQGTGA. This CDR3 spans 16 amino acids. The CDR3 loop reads CASSLTGAGEPYEQYF. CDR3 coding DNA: TGTGCCAGCAGCCTCACTGGGGCGGGGGAGCCCTACGAGCAGTACTTC.

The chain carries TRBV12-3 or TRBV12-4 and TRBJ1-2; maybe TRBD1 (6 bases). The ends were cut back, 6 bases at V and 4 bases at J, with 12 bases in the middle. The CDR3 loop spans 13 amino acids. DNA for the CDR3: TGTGCCAGCAGGACAACAGGGAGCTATGGCTACACCTTC. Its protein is CASRTTGSYGYTF.

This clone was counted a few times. In DNA, the CDR3 is TGTGCCAGCAGGGCGTACCGGGATGAGCAGTTCTTC. This encodes CASRAYRDEQFF. The chain couples TRBV2 to TRBJ2-1; D gene uncertain. V was cut by 6 bases and J by 8 bases, with 11 bases left in between. Germline assignment: CDR1 SNHLY and CDR2 FYNNEI. CDR3 length equals 12 residues.

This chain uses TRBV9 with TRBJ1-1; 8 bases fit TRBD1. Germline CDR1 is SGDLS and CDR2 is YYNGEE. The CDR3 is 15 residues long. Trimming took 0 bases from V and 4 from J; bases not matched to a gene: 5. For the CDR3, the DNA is TGTGCCAGCAGCGTAGGTGTGACAGGGGCCACTGAAGCTTTCTTT. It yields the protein CASSVGVTGATEAFF.

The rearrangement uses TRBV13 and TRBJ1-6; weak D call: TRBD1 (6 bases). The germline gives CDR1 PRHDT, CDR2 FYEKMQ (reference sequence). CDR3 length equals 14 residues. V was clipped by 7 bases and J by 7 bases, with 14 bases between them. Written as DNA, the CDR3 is TGTGCCAGCATCAAGGGGGACCGCAATTCACCCCTCCACTTT. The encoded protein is CASIKGDRNSPLHF.

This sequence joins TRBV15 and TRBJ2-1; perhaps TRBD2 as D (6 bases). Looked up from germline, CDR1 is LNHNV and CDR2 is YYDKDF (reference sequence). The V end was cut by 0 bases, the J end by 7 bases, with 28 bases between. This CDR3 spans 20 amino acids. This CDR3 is CATSRDFGLMGGGVRNEQFF. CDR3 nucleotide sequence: TGTGCCACCAGCAGAGATTTTGGGTTAATGGGAGGAGGGGTGAGAAATGAGCAGTTCTTC.

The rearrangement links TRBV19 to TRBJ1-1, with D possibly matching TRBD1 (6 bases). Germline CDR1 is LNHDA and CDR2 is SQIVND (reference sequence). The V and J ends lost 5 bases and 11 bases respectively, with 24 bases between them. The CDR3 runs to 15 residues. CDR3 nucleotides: TGTGCCAGTAGTTTTAAGGCGACCCAGGGGCTGGAGGCTTTCTTT. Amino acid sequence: CASSFKATQGLEAFF. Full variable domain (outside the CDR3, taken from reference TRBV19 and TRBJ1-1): DGGITQSPKYLFRKEGQNVTLSCEQNLNHDAMYWYRQDPGQGLRLIYYSQIVNDFQKGDIAEGYSVSREKKESFPLTVTSAQKNPTAFYLCASSFKATQGLEAFFGQGTRLTVV.

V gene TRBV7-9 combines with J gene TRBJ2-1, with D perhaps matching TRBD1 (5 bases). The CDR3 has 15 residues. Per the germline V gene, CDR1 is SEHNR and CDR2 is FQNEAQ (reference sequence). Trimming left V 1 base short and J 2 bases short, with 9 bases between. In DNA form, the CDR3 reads TGTGCCAGCAGCTTAGGAGCACAGGCCTACAATGAGCAGTTCTTC. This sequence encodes CASSLGAQAYNEQFF.

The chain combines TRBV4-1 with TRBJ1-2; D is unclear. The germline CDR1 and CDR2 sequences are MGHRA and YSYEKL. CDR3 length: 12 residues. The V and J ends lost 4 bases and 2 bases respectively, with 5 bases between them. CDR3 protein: CASSLENYGYTF. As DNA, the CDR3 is TGCGCCAGCAGCCTGGAGAACTATGGCTACACCTTC.

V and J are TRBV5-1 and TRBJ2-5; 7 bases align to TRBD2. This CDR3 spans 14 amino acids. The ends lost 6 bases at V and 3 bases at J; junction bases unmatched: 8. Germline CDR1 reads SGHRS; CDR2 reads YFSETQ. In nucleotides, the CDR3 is TGCGCCAGCACCCGGGACTATAGCGAAGAGACCCAGTACTTC. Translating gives CASTRDYSEETQYF.

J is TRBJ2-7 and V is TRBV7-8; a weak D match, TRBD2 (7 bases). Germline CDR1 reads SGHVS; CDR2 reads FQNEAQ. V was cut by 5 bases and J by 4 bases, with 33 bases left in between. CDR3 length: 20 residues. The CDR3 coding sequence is TGTGCCAGCAGCGGCCCCCGCCTAGGGGGGGCGAAGAGGGGTATGTACGAGCAGTACTTC. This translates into CASSGPRLGGAKRGMYEQYF.

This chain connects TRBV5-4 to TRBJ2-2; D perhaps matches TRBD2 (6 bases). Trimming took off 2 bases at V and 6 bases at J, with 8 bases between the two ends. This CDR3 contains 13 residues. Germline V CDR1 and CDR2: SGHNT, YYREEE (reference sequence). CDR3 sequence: CASSFGGSGELFF. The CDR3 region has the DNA TGTGCCAGCAGCTTCGGAGGGTCCGGGGAGCTGTTTTTT.

CDR3 in amino acids: CASGRGRGRQPYNEQFF. CDR3 in DNA: TGTGCCAGCGGCCGGGGGCGGGGGCGCCAACCCTACAATGAGCAGTTCTTC. The chain links TRBV11-2 to TRBJ2-1, with D maybe TRBD2 (7 bases). Germline V lookup: CDR1 SGHAT, CDR2 FQNNGV. V was cut by 8 bases and J by 2 bases, with 22 bases left in between. The CDR3 sequence is 17 residues long.

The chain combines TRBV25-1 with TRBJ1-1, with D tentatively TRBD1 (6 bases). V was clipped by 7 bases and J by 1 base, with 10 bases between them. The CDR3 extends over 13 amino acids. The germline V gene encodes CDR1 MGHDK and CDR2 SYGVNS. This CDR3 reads CASTGRGNTEAFF. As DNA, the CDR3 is TGTGCCAGCACAGGCAGGGGGAACACTGAAGCTTTCTTT.

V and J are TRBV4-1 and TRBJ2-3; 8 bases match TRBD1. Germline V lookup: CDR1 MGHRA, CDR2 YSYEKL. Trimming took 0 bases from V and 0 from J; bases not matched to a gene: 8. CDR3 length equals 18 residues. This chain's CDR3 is CASSQDPRDRPSTDTQYF. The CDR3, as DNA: TGCGCCAGCAGCCAAGATCCGAGGGACAGGCCTAGCACAGATACGCAGTATTTT.

The CDR3 sequence: CASSPGDRADGGELFF. CDR3 nucleotides: TGTGCCAGCAGCCCTGGGGACAGGGCGGACGGCGGGGAGCTGTTTTTT. This sequence joins TRBV5-8 and TRBJ2-2; 9 bases align to TRBD1. This CDR3 region has 16 residues. The germline CDR1 and CDR2 sequences are SGHTS and YDEGEE. With 4 bases clipped from V and 7 bases from J, the junction kept 11 bases outside the gene matches. The full variable domain, its missing parts supplied by reference TRBV5-8 and TRBJ2-2, is EAGVTQSPTHLIKTRGQQATLRCSPISGHTSVYWYQQALGLGLQFLLWYDEGEERNRGNFPPRFSGRQFPNYSSELNVNALELEDSALYLCASSPGDRADGGELFFGEGSRLTVL.